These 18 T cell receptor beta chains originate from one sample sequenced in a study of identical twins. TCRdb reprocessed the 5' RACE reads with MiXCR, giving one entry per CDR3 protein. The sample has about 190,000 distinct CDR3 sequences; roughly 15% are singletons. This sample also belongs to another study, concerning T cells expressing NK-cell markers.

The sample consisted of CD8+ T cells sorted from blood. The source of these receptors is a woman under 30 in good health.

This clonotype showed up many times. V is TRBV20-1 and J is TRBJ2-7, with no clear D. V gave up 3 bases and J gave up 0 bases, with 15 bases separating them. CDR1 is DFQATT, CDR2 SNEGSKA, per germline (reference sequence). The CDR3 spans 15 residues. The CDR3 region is CSARALTPFSYEQYF. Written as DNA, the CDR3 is TGCAGTGCTAGGGCGTTGACCCCTTTCTCCTACGAGCAGTACTTC.

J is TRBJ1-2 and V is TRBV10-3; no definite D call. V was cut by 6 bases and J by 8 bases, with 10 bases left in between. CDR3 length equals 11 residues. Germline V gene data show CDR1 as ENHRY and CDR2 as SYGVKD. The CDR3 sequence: CAISSLSGYTF. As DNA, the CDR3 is TGTGCCATCAGCTCCCTTTCCGGCTACACCTTC.

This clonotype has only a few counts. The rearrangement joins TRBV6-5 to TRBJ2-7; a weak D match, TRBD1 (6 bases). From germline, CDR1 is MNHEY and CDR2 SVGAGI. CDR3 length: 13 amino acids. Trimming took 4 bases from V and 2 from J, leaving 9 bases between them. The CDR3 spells CASSWDTAYEQYF. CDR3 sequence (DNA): TGTGCCAGCAGTTGGGACACCGCCTACGAGCAGTACTTC.

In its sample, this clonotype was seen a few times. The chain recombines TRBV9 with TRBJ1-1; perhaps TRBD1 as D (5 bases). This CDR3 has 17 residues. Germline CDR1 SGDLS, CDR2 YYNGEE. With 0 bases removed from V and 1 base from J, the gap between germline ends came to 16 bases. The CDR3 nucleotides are TGTGCCAGCAGCGTAGCTATTGTGGAGGGACCGAACACTGAAGCTTTCTTT. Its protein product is CASSVAIVEGPNTEAFF.

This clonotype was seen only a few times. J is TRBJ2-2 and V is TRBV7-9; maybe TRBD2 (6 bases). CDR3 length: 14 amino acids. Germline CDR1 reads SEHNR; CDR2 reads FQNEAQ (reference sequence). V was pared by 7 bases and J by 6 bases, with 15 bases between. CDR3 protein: CASTQSRLAGELFF. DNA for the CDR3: TGTGCCAGCACCCAGTCCCGACTAGCCGGGGAGCTGTTTTTT. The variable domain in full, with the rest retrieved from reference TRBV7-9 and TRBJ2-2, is DTGVSQNPRHKITKRGQNVTFRCDPISEHNRLYWYRQTLGQGPEFLTYFQNEAQLEKSRLLSDRFSAERPKGSFSTLEIQRTEQGDSAMYLCASTQSRLAGELFFGEGSRLTVL.

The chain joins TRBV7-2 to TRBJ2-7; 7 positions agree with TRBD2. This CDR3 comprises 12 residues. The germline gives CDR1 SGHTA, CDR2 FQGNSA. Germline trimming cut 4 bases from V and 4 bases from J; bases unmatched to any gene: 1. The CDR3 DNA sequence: TGTGCCAGCAGCTGGGGGGGGTACGAGCAGTACTTC. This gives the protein CASSWGGYEQYF.

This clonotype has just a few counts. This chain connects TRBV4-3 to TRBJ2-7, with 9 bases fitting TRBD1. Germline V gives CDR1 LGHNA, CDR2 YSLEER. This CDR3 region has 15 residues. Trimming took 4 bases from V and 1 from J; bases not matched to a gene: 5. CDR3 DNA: TGCGCCAGCAGCCCCGCGGACAGGGGATCCTACGAGCAGTACTTC. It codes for CASSPADRGSYEQYF.

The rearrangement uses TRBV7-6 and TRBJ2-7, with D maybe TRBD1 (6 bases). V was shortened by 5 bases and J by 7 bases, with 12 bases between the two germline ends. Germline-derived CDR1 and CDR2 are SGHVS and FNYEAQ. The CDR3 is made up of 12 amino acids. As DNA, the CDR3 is TGTGCCAGCAGCCCGAATCAGGGGGAGCAGTACTTC. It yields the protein CASSPNQGEQYF. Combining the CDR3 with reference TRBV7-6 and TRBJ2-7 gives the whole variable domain GAGVSQSPRYKVTKRGQDVALRCDPISGHVSLYWYRQALGQGPEFLTYFNYEAQQDKSGLPNDRFSAERPEGSISTLTIQRTEQRDSAMYRCASSPNQGEQYFGPGTRLTVT.

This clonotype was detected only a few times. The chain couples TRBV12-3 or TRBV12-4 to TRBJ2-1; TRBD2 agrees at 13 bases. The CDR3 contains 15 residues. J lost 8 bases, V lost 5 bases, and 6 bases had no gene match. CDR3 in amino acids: CASSLLAGGDYEQFF. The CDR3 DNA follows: TGTGCCAGCAGTCTACTAGCGGGAGGGGATTATGAGCAGTTCTTC.

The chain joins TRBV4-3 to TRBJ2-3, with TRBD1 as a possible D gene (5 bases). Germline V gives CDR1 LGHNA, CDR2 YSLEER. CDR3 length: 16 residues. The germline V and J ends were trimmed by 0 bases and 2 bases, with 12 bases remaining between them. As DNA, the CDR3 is TGCGCCAGCAGCCAAGATTCCCTAGGGGCCACAGATACGCAGTATTTT. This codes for CASSQDSLGATDTQYF.

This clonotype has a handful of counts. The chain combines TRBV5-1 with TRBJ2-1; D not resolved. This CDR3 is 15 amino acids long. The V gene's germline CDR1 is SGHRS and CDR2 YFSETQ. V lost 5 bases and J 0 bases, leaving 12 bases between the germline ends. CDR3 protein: CASRLDLSSYNEQFF. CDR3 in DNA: TGCGCCAGCAGATTAGACTTGAGCTCCTACAATGAGCAGTTCTTC.

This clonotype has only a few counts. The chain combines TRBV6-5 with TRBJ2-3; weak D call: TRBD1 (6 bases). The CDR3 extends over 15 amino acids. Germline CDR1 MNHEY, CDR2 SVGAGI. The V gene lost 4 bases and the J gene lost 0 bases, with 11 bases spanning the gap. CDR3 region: CASSSTGASTDTQYF. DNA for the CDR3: TGTGCCAGCAGTTCGACAGGTGCTAGCACAGATACGCAGTATTTT.

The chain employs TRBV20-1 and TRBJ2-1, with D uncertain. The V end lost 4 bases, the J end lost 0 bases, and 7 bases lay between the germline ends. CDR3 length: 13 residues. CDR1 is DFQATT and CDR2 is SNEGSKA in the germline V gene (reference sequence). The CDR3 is CSATPSSYNEQFF. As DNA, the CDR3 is TGCAGTGCTACTCCGAGCTCCTACAATGAGCAGTTCTTC.

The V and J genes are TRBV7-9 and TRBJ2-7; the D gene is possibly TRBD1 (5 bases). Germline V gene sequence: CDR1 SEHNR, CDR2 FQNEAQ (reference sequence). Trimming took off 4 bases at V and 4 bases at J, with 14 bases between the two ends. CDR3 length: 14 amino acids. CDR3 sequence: CASSSTIRAYEQYF. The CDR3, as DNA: TGTGCCAGCAGCTCAACGATCAGGGCGTACGAGCAGTACTTC.

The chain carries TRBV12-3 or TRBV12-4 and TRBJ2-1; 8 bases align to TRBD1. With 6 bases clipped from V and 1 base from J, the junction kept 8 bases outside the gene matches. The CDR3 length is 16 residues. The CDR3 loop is CASRSPDRGSYNEQFF. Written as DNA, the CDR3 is TGTGCCAGCAGATCCCCCGACAGGGGTTCCTACAATGAGCAGTTCTTC.

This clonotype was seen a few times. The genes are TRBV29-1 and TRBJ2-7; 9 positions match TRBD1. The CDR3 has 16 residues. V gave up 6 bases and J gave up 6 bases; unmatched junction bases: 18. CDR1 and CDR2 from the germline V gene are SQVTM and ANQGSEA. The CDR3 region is CSVRLGLRDRASEQYF. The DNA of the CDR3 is TGCAGCGTCAGATTAGGGCTTCGGGACAGGGCCTCCGAGCAGTACTTC.

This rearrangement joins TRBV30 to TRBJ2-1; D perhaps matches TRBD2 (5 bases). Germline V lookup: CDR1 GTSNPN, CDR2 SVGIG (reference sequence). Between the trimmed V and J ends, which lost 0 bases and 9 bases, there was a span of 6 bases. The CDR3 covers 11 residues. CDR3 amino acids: CAWSVEGEQFF. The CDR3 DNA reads TGTGCCTGGAGTGTAGAGGGTGAGCAGTTCTTC.

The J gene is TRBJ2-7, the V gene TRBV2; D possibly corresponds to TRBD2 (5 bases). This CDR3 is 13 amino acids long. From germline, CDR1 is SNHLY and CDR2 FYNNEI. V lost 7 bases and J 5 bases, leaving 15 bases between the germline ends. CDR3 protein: CASTERYRDEQYF. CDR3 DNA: TGTGCCAGCACCGAGCGGTACCGCGACGAGCAGTACTTC.